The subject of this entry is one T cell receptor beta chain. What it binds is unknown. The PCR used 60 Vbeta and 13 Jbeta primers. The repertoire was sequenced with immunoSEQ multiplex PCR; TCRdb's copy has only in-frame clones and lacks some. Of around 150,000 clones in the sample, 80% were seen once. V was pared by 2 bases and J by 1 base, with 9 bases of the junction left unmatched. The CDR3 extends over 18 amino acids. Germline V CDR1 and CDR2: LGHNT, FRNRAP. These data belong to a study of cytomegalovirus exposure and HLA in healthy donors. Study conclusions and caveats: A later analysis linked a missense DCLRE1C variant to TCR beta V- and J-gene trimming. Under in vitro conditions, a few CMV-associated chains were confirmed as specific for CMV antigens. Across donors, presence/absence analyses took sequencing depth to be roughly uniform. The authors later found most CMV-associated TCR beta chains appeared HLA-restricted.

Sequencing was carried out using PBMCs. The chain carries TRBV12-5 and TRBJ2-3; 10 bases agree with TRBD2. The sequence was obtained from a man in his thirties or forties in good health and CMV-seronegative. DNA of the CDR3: TGTGCTAGTGGTTTGCCACGAAGACTAGCGGGTTGCACAGATACGCAGTATTTT. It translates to CASGLPRRLAGCTDTQYF.